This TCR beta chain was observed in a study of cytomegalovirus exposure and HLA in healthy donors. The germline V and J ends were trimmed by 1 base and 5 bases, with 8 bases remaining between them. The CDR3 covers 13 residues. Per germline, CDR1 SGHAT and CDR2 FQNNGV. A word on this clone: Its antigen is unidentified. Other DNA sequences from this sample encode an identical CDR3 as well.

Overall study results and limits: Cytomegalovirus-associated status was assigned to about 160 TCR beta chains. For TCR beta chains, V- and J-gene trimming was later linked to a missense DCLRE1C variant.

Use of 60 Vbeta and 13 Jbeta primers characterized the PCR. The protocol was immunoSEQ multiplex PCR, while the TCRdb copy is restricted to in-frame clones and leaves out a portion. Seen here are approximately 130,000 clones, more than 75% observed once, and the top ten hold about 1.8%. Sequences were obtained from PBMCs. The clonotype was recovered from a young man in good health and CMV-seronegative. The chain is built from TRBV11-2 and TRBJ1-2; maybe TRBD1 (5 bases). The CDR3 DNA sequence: TGTGCCAGCAGCTTAGGGCAGGGTTATGGCTACACCTTC. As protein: CASSLGQGYGYTF.